This TCR beta chain was obtained from a study of T-cell memory formation after mild COVID-19. TCRdb analysed the 5' RACE reads with MiXCR anew, one entry per CDR3 protein. The table records approximately 440,000 distinct CDR3 sequences, around 19% of them present only once. The CDR3 runs 14 residues. Trimming at V came to 6 bases and at J to 4 bases, leaving 3 bases not matched to a gene. Germline values: CDR1 SQVTM, CDR2 ANQGSEA. The receptor was derived from an adult woman who had mild COVID-19 (a few samples of this study predate the infection). Cell type and time point are not known. The sample was PBMCs or a T cell subset sorted from them (not recorded which). This sequence joins TRBV29-1 and TRBJ2-5, with 15 bases fitting TRBD2. The CDR3 here is CSVVGLAGGETQYF. The DNA for the CDR3 is TGCAGCGTCGTGGGACTAGCGGGGGGAGAGACCCAGTACTTC.